A single sample gave rise to the 7 T cell receptor beta chains below, sequenced in a study of cytomegalovirus exposure and HLA in healthy donors. Researchers ran the PCR with 60 Vbeta and 13 Jbeta primers. Here immunoSEQ multiplex PCR was the method, and the copy in TCRdb shows in-frame clones only, minus some. This repertoire shows about 120,000 clones, around two thirds found once; its top ten account for roughly 9.7%. Sequencing was carried out using PBMCs. The source of these receptors is a woman between 40 and 50 years old in good health and CMV-seropositive.

This clone was seen only a few times. This chain joins TRBV7-9 and TRBJ2-1; 16 positions agree with TRBD2. Germline trimming cut 4 bases from V and 15 bases from J; bases unmatched to any gene: 9. The CDR3 runs 15 residues. CDR1 SEHNR and CDR2 FQNEAQ come from the germline V gene (reference sequence). The CDR3 DNA is TGTGCCAGCAGCTCGGGGACTAGCGGGAGGGCCAGTAGGTTCTTC. Its protein is CASSSGTSGRASRFF.

The chain employs TRBV28 and TRBJ2-7; D unresolved. CDR1 and CDR2 (germline): MDHEN, SYDVKM. This CDR3 spans 12 amino acids. The V end lost 6 bases, the J end lost 4 bases, and 10 bases lay between the germline ends. The CDR3 bases are TGTGCCAGCAGCCGACAAGATTACGAGCAGTACTTC. As protein: CASSRQDYEQYF. Drawing the rest from reference TRBV28 and TRBJ2-7, the complete variable domain is DVKVTQSSRYLVKRTGEKVFLECVQDMDHENMFWYRQDPGLGLRLIYFSYDVKMKEKGDIPEGYSVSREKKERFSLILESASTNQTSMYLCASSRQDYEQYFGPGTRLTVT.

The rearrangement uses TRBV28 and TRBJ2-3; D is unresolved. Trimming took off 8 bases at V and 0 bases at J, with 6 bases between the two ends. In germline, CDR1 is MDHEN, CDR2 SYDVKM. This CDR3 is built from 12 residues. The CDR3 DNA sequence: TGTGCCAGCGGAGATAGCACAGATACGCAGTATTTT. This gives the protein CASGDSTDTQYF. Supplemented by reference TRBV28 and TRBJ2-3, the full variable domain reads DVKVTQSSRYLVKRTGEKVFLECVQDMDHENMFWYRQDPGLGLRLIYFSYDVKMKEKGDIPEGYSVSREKKERFSLILESASTNQTSMYLCASGDSTDTQYFGPGTRLTVL.

CDR3 in DNA: TGTGCCTGTCCGCGGACAGGGAGTGGCTACACCTTC. Its protein product is CACPRTGSGYTF. The chain couples TRBV30 to TRBJ1-2; 8 bases are a match to TRBD1. V trimming: 6 bases; J trimming: 7 bases; junction bases outside the gene matches: 7. Germline V CDR1 and CDR2: GTSNPN, SVGIG (reference sequence). This CDR3 is 12 amino acids long.

This chain uses TRBV29-1 with TRBJ2-7, with a tentative D call TRBD2 (5 bases). Trimming cost V 0 bases and J 0 bases, with 12 bases left between them. The CDR3 runs to 15 residues. Germline V CDR1 and CDR2: SQVTM, ANQGSEA. CDR3 coding DNA: TGCAGCGTTGAAGATGGACCCGGACTCTCCTACGAGCAGTACTTC. This sequence encodes CSVEDGPGLSYEQYF.

The rearrangement joins TRBV19 to TRBJ2-1, with D possibly TRBD2 on 6 matching bases. Germline V CDR1 and CDR2: LNHDA, SQIVND (reference sequence). The CDR3 extends over 13 amino acids. Trimming left V 5 bases short and J 7 bases short, with 12 bases between. CDR3 coding DNA: TGTGCCAGTAGTTATTCGAGCGGGAATGAGCAGTTCTTC. This encodes CASSYSSGNEQFF.

The V and J genes are TRBV5-1 and TRBJ2-3; no clear D. Germline loops: CDR1 SGHRS, CDR2 YFSETQ. The V end was cut by 6 bases, the J end by 0 bases, with 8 bases between. The CDR3 is 13 amino acids. DNA for the CDR3: TGCGCCAGCACCCCCTTAAGCACAGATACGCAGTATTTT. Translation gives CASTPLSTDTQYF.